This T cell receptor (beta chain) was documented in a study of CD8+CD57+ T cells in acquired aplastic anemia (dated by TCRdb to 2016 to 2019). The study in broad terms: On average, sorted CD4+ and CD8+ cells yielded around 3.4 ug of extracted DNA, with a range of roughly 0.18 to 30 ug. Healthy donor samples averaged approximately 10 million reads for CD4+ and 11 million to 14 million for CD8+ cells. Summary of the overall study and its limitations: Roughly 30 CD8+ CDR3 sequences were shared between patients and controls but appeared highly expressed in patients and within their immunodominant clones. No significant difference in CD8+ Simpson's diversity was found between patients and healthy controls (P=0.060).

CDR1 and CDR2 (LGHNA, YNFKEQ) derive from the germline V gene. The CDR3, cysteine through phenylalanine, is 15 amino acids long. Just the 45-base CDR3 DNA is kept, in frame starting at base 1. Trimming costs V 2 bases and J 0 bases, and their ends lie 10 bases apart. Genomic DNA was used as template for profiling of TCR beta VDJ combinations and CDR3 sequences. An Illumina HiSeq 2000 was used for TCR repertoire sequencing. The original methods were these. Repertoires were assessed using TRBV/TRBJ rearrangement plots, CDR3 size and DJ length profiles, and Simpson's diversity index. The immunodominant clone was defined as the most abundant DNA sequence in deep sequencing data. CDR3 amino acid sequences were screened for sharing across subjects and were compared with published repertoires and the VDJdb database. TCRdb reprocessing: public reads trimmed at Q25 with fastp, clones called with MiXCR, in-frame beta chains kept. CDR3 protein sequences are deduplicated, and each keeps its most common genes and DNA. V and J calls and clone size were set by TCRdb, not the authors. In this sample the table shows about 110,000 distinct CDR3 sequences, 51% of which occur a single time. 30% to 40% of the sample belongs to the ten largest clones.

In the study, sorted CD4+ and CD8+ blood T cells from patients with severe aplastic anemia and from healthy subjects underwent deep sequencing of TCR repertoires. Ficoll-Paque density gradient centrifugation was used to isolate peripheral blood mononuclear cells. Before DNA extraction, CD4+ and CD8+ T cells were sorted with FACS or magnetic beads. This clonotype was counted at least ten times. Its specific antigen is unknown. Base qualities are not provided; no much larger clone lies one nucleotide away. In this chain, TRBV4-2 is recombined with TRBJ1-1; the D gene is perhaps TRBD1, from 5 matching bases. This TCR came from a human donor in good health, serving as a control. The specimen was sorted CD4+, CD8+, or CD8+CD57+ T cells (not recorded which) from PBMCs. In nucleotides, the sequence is TGTGCCAGCAGCCAATACAGGAGAATGAACACTGAAGCTTTCTTT. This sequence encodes CASSQYRRMNTEAFF.